These 10 T cell receptor beta chains were sequenced from one sample in a study of T cell changes during pregnancy in multiple sclerosis. Clones were sequenced by immunoSEQ multiplex PCR, and TCRdb holds only the in-frame ones, with some missing. The data hold about 40,000 clones, with about 88% observed a single time. This specimen consisted of CD4+ T cells from peripheral blood mononuclear cells, obtained before pregnancy. These receptors all stem from a female donor with multiple sclerosis, enrolled in a pregnancy study.

The CDR3 nucleotides are TGTGCCAGCAGCGATTGGCAGGACAACCGCTTCTATGGCTACACCTTC. As protein: CASSDWQDNRFYGYTF. The chain uses TRBV5-6 and TRBJ1-2; weak D call: TRBD1 (5 bases). This CDR3 spans 16 amino acids. Germline V lookup: CDR1 SGHDT, CDR2 YYEEEE. The V and J ends lost 4 bases and 4 bases respectively, with 20 bases between them.

V and J are TRBV5-4 and TRBJ2-7, with D unclear. The CDR3 is 19 residues long. CDR1 is SGHNT, CDR2 YYREEE, per germline (reference sequence). The germline V and J ends were trimmed by 1 base and 3 bases, with 26 bases remaining between them. The CDR3 here is CASSLYKWLLVYFFYEQYF. The DNA for the CDR3 is TGTGCCAGCAGCTTGTATAAGTGGCTGCTAGTTTATTTTTTCTACGAGCAGTACTTC.

The V call is TRBV27, the J call TRBJ2-3; TRBD2 aligns across 11 bases. This CDR3 is built from 16 residues. CDR1 is MNHEY and CDR2 is SMNVEV in the germline V gene (reference sequence). The junction had 6 bases not matched to a gene; V was cut back by 3 bases and J by 4 bases. CDR3 DNA sequence: TGTGCCAGCAGTTTGGCTAGCGGGAGGTTGGCAGATACGCAGTATTTT. This translates into CASSLASGRLADTQYF.

The genes are TRBV6-1 and TRBJ1-2; possible D gene TRBD1, 5 bases. Germline V gene lookup returns CDR1 MNHNS and CDR2 SASEGT. The CDR3 runs 14 residues. The germline V and J ends were trimmed by 4 bases and 2 bases, with 11 bases remaining between them. The CDR3 reads CASSAPDKNYGYTF. Here the CDR3 DNA reads TGTGCCAGCAGTGCTCCGGACAAAAACTATGGCTACACCTTC.

The chain joins TRBV28 to TRBJ1-1; D perhaps matches TRBD1 (6 bases). Trimming stripped 5 bases from V and 8 bases from J, with 12 bases between. CDR3 length: 12 residues. CDR1 and CDR2 from the germline V gene are MDHEN and SYDVKM. CDR3 in DNA: TGTGCCAGCAGTCTCTTACAGGGAGAAGCTTTCTTT. Its translation: CASSLLQGEAFF.

This chain uses TRBV12-5 with TRBJ2-7; TRBD1 aligns across 8 bases. This CDR3 has 14 amino acids. J was trimmed by 2 bases and V by 5 bases; bases with no gene match: 5. Germline CDR1 LGHNT, CDR2 FRNRAP. CDR3 DNA: TGTGCTAGTGGTCAAGACAGGGGCCCCTACGAGCAGTACTTC. Residues: CASGQDRGPYEQYF.

The chain combines TRBV2 with TRBJ2-1; TRBD2 might be the D (5 bases). The CDR3 consists of 15 residues. V was trimmed by 5 bases and J by 7 bases, leaving 18 bases between them. Germline values: CDR1 SNHLY, CDR2 FYNNEI. The CDR3 protein is CASSLRSGSPNEQFF. DNA of the CDR3: TGTGCCAGCAGTTTGAGGAGTGGGAGTCCGAATGAGCAGTTCTTC.

The CDR3 spells CAISDSGRISYEQYF. The CDR3 DNA reads as TGTGCCATCAGTGATAGCGGGAGGATCTCCTACGAGCAGTACTTC. The chain recombines TRBV10-3 with TRBJ2-7; 10 positions match TRBD2. CDR3 length: 15 residues. Germline-derived CDR1 and CDR2 are ENHRY and SYGVKD. The ends lost 3 bases at V and 0 bases at J; junction bases unmatched: 2.

V usage is TRBV7-9 and J usage is TRBJ2-2; 7 positions agree with TRBD1. The CDR3 covers 14 residues. Germline V gene data show CDR1 as SEHNR and CDR2 as FQNEAQ (reference sequence). V was pared by 7 bases and J by 4 bases, with 6 bases of the junction left unmatched. CDR3 residues: CASTRQGGTGELFF. DNA for the CDR3: TGTGCCAGCACCCGACAGGGTGGCACCGGGGAGCTGTTTTTT.

In its sample, this clone was seen once. V is TRBV2 and J is TRBJ2-7; D unclear. The germline V gene encodes CDR1 SNHLY and CDR2 FYNNEI. Trimming pared 5 bases from V and 3 bases from J, leaving 11 bases between. The CDR3 is 13 amino acids. The CDR3 coding sequence is TGTGCCAGCAGTCACCACAGAGACTACGAGCAGTACTTC. Translating gives CASSHHRDYEQYF.